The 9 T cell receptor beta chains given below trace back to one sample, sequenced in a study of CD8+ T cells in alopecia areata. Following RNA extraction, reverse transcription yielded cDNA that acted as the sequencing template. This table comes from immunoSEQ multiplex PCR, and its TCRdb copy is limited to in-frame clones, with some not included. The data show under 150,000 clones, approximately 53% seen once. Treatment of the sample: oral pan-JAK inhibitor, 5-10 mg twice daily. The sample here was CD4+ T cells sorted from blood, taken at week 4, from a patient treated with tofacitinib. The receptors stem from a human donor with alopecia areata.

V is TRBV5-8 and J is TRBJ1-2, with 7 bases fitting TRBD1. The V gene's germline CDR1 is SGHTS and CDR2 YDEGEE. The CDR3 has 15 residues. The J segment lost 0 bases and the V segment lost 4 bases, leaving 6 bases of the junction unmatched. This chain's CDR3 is CASSLRTGANYGYTF. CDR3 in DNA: TGTGCCAGCAGCCTACGGACAGGAGCTAACTATGGCTACACCTTC.

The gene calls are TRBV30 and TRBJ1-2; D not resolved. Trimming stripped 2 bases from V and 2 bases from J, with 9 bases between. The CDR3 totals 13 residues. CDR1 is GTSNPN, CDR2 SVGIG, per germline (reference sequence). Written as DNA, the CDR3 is TGTGCCTGGAGTTGGTCGGGGAACTATGGCTACACCTTC. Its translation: CAWSWSGNYGYTF.

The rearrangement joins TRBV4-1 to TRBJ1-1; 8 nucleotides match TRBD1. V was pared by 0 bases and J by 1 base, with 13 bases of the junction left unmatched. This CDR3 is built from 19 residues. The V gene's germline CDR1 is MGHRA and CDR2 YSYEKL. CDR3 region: CASSQDSGTGAVRNTEAFF. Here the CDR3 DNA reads TGCGCCAGCAGCCAAGATAGTGGGACAGGAGCAGTAAGGAACACTGAAGCTTTCTTT.

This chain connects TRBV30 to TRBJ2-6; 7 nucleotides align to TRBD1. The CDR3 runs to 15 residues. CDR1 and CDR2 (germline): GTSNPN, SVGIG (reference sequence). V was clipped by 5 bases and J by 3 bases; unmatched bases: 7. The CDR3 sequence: CAWRDSHVGANVLTF. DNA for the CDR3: TGTGCCTGGCGGGACAGCCACGTTGGGGCCAACGTCCTGACTTTC.

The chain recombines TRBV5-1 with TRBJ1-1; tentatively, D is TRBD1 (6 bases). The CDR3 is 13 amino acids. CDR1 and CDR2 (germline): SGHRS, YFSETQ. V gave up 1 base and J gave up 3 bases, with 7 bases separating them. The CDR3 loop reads CASSLNRDTEAFF. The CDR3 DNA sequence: TGCGCCAGCAGCTTGAACAGGGACACTGAAGCTTTCTTT. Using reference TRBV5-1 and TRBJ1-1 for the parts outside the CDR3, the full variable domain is KAGVTQTPRYLIKTRGQQVTLSCSPISGHRSVSWYQQTPGQGLQFLFEYFSETQRNKGNFPGRFSGRQFSNSRSEMNVSTLELGDSALYLCASSLNRDTEAFFGQGTRLTVV.

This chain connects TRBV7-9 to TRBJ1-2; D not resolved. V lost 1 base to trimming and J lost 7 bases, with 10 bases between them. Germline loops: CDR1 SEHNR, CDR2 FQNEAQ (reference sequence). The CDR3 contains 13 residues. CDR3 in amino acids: CASSLGDNGGYTF. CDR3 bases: TGTGCCAGCAGCTTAGGAGACAATGGTGGCTACACCTTC.

CDR3 loop: CSVDLSGAVQYKGQYF. The CDR3 region has the DNA TGCAGCGTTGATCTTTCTGGAGCGGTCCAATACAAGGGGCAGTACTTC. The V call is TRBV29-1, the J call TRBJ2-7, with a weak D call TRBD2 (5 bases). V lost 3 bases and J 9 bases, leaving 27 bases between the germline ends. This CDR3 contains 16 residues. Germline CDR1 and CDR2: SQVTM and ANQGSEA.

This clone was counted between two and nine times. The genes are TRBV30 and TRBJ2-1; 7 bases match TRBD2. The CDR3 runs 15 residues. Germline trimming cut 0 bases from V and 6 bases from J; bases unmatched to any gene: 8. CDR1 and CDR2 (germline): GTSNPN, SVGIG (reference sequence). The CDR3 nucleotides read TGTGCCTGGAGTGTAGGCGGGGGAGGACGCAATGAGCAGTTCTTC. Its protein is CAWSVGGGGRNEQFF.

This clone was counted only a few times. The CDR3 sequence: CASSPPEPIYGYTF. The CDR3 DNA reads as TGTGCCAGCAGCCCACCCGAACCAATCTATGGCTACACCTTC. The chain has TRBV5-4 and TRBJ1-2; D ambiguous. The CDR3 length is 14 residues. Trimming pared 4 bases from V and 4 bases from J, leaving 14 bases between. Germline CDR1 SGHNT, CDR2 YYREEE (reference sequence).